These 13 T cell receptor beta chains originate from one sample sequenced in a study of beta chain features in type 1 diabetes. TCRB transcripts that were expressed got sequenced, as all of the isolated RNA had been reverse transcribed. Sequencing used immunoSEQ multiplex PCR; TCRdb keeps in-frame clones, though not all of them. The table lists 810,000 or so clones, 17% of them singletons. The sample consisted of naive CD4+ T cells from blood. The receptors derive from a woman aged 18 to 35 in good health.

The chain links TRBV6-5 to TRBJ2-7; D is tentatively TRBD1 or TRBD2 (6 bases each). The CDR3 totals 13 residues. Germline CDR1 reads MNHEY; CDR2 reads SVGAGI. Trimming took off 5 bases at V and 0 bases at J, with 8 bases between the two ends. The CDR3, as DNA: TGTGCCAGCAGTCGGGGGCACTCCTACGAGCAGTACTTC. Translated: CASSRGHSYEQYF.

The CDR3 protein is CASSFHGRGFVEETQYF. CDR3 bases: TGTGCCAGCAGCTTTCACGGCAGGGGTTTTGTTGAAGAGACCCAGTACTTC. V gene TRBV7-2 combines with J gene TRBJ2-5, with a weak D call TRBD1 (6 bases). Germline CDR1 reads SGHTA; CDR2 reads FQGNSA. The V gene lost 3 bases and the J gene lost 3 bases, with 20 bases spanning the gap. This CDR3 spans 17 amino acids.

This clone occurred a few times. The genes are TRBV27 and TRBJ2-7; D is possibly TRBD1 or TRBD2 (6 bases each). The CDR3 consists of 14 residues. Germline CDR1 is MNHEY and CDR2 is SMNVEV (reference sequence). Trimming pared 6 bases from V and 0 bases from J, leaving 12 bases between. The CDR3 loop is CASRKGGSSYEQYF. The CDR3 DNA reads TGTGCCAGCAGAAAGGGGGGTAGCTCCTACGAGCAGTACTTC.

This clone was counted only a few times. The rearrangement uses TRBV4-2 and TRBJ1-1, with D hard to call. The germline V gene has CDR1 LGHNA and CDR2 YNFKEQ. There are 15 residues in the CDR3. V was pared by 1 base and J by 2 bases, with 11 bases between. The DNA for the CDR3 is TGTGCCAGCAGCCAAGCCCCCCAGCCTAACACTGAAGCTTTCTTT. It codes for CASSQAPQPNTEAFF.

This sequence joins TRBV7-9 and TRBJ2-7; 8 nucleotides line up with TRBD1. Trimming cost V 6 bases and J 6 bases; bases outside gene matches: 10. The CDR3 runs 14 residues. CDR1 is SEHNR, CDR2 FQNEAQ, per germline (reference sequence). CDR3 loop: CASSLDRVGFEQYF. CDR3 nucleotide sequence: TGTGCCAGCAGTCTGGACAGGGTCGGGTTCGAGCAGTACTTC.

The gene calls are TRBV4-2 and TRBJ2-4; 7 bases align to TRBD1. CDR1 is LGHNA, CDR2 YNFKEQ, per germline. V gave up 4 bases and J gave up 10 bases; unmatched junction bases: 4. This CDR3 has 12 amino acids. The CDR3, as DNA: TGTGCCAGCAGCCTCCGACAGGGTATTCAGTACTTC. Amino acids: CASSLRQGIQYF.

The chain employs TRBV28 and TRBJ1-2; no clear D gene. The length of the CDR3 is 16 residues. The germline gives CDR1 MDHEN, CDR2 SYDVKM. The V gene lost 4 bases and the J gene lost 1 base, with 16 bases spanning the gap. The CDR3 sequence is CASSSLPGTSNYGYTF. The CDR3 DNA is TGTGCCAGCAGTTCTTTACCAGGAACGAGTAACTATGGCTACACCTTC.

J is TRBJ2-7 and V is TRBV11-2; tentatively, D is TRBD1 or TRBD2 (5 bases each). This CDR3 is built from 13 residues. The germline V gene has CDR1 SGHAT and CDR2 FQNNGV. The V end was cut by 5 bases, the J end by 6 bases, with 14 bases between. Here the CDR3 DNA reads TGTGCCAGCAGCCGGGCCCGGGGCGGCGAGCAGTACTTC. Protein product: CASSRARGGEQYF. The full variable domain, with the rest looked up from reference TRBV11-2 and TRBJ2-7, is EAGVAQSPRYKIIEKRQSVAFWCNPISGHATLYWYQQILGQGPKLLIQFQNNGVVDDSQLPKDRFSAERLKGVDSTLKIQPAKLEDSAVYLCASSRARGGEQYFGPGTRLTVT.

This clone was seen only a few times. The gene calls are TRBV7-3 and TRBJ2-4, with D uncertain. V gave up 2 bases and J gave up 2 bases, with 19 bases separating them. Germline CDR1 reads SGHTA; CDR2 reads FQGTGA. CDR3 length: 18 residues. The CDR3 protein is CASSLHPPTHTTKNIQYF. The CDR3 DNA is TGTGCCAGCAGCTTACACCCCCCAACACATACGACCAAAAACATTCAGTACTTC.

This clone was recorded a few times. J is TRBJ2-5 and V is TRBV5-1; a possible D gene is TRBD1 (6 bases). Trimming cost V 4 bases and J 0 bases, with 16 bases left between them. The CDR3 has 16 amino acids. The germline V gene encodes CDR1 SGHRS and CDR2 YFSETQ. The CDR3 region is CASSTYRDGYQETQYF. CDR3 bases: TGCGCCAGCAGCACCTACAGGGATGGGTACCAAGAGACCCAGTACTTC.

This clone showed up just a few times. The chain carries TRBV7-2 and TRBJ2-7; tentatively, D is TRBD2 (6 bases). With 0 bases removed from V and 5 bases from J, the gap between germline ends came to 17 bases. This CDR3 is 16 amino acids long. Germline CDR1 reads SGHTA; CDR2 reads FQGNSA. This CDR3 reads CASSLAFRATGDEQYF. The DNA of the CDR3 is TGTGCCAGCAGCTTAGCCTTTCGAGCGACGGGAGACGAGCAGTACTTC.

J is TRBJ2-5 and V is TRBV25-1, with TRBD1 matching over 7 bases. Germline loops: CDR1 MGHDK, CDR2 SYGVNS. This CDR3 contains 15 residues. Trimming cost V 5 bases and J 2 bases; bases outside gene matches: 8. CDR3 sequence (DNA): TGTGCCAGCAGTCACAGGGGTTCTCCACAAGAGACCCAGTACTTC. Translating it yields CASSHRGSPQETQYF.

This clone was detected a few times. The rearrangement joins TRBV7-8 to TRBJ1-1, with no clear D. V lost 4 bases to trimming and J lost 3 bases, with 3 bases between them. The CDR3 loop spans 11 amino acids. Per the germline V gene, CDR1 is SGHVS and CDR2 is FQNEAQ. The CDR3 sequence is CASSYHTEAFF. The CDR3 DNA follows: TGTGCCAGCAGCTATCACACTGAAGCTTTCTTT.